This TCR beta chain derives from a study of blood T cell repertoires in COVID-19. To note about this clone: The junction differs from germline at one of its ends, possibly a read error.

Repertoires were generated with immunoSEQ multiplex PCR, while TCRdb's copy carries only in-frame clones and drops some. The sample contains some 350,000 clones, about 90% of which appear only once. The CDR3 is 15 residues long. CDR1 and CDR2 (germline): LNHDA, SQIVND (reference sequence). Sequenced sample: PBMCs or T cells enriched from blood (not recorded which). The gene calls are TRBV19 and TRBJ1-2; 7 nucleotides align to TRBD1. This sequence was found in a woman in her 30s who had recovered from COVID-19. As DNA, the CDR3 is TGTGCCAATAGTCTCCAGACAGGGATTAACTATGGCTACACCTTC. It is translated as CANSLQTGINYGYTF.